The clone carrying this T cell receptor beta chain has a single count. Its specificity is unknown. Germline V lookup: CDR1 SQVTM, CDR2 ANQGSEA. CDR3 length equals 17 residues. These data belong to a study of T cells after yellow fever vaccination. Study observations and caveats: Subsequent to the booster, the majority of primary-vaccination clones reappeared (roughly 95% CD4, 70% to 90% CD8). Clonotype sharing between CD4 and CD8 compartments was small. The secondary response was weaker, and its peak arrived faster, on day 5 versus 15.

A universal primer site and UMIs were added as TCR cDNA was made by 5'RACE template switching. MiXCR, applied by TCRdb to the 5' RACE reads, yields one record per CDR3 protein. The table records just under 600,000 distinct CDR3 sequences, approximately 13% of them present only once. The sequence derives from a young man who received the YFV17D yellow fever vaccine. The V call is TRBV29-1, the J call TRBJ1-1; possible D gene TRBD1, 6 bases. The source material was PBMCs, sampled on the day of the yellow fever booster vaccination. This CDR3 is CRSGVGSLYLMNTEAFF. The DNA of the CDR3 is TGCAGATCAGGGGTTGGCTCGCTCTATCTAATGAACACTGAAGCTTTCTTT.